This T cell receptor beta chain was documented in a study of blood T cell repertoires in COVID-19 (dated by TCRdb to 2020 to 2022). With regard to the full study: Samples covering the acute and convalescent phases of COVID-19 were provided by collaborators in the United States, Italy and Spain. The material from the prospective study consisted of cDNA or gDNA derived from T cells, B-cell-depleted T cells, or PBMCs. Subjects who had been exposed to COVID-19, were actively infected with it, or had recovered from it provided the deeply sampled blood TCRbeta repertoires that made up the dataset. A freely available public database, intended as a resource for researchers studying the immune response to SARS-CoV-2, is where the repertoires were released. The samples were drawn from two sources: the first 160 participants of the ongoing ImmuneRACE study, and about 1,300 subjects contributed by 6 global collaborators. Sample metadata almost always included a de-identified subject ID, COVID-19 status, age in years and sex. Where HLA class I and class II types were available, the types were taken from metadata supplied by the sample provider, not from assay-based typing.

The paper as a whole reports these results and caveats: The quantity of clinical and demographic metadata differed by source and by participant and was supplied without curation.

The immunoSEQ Assay, a bias-controlled multiplex PCR, was used to amplify TCRbeta CDR3 regions from genomic DNA. Per the original workflow: The number of nucleated cells in each sample was estimated by amplification of reference gene primers within the assay. To quantify the absolute abundance of each unique TCRbeta CDR3 rearrangement, sequence reads were collapsed and filtered. For each sample, productive Simpson clonality was calculated as the square root of Simpson's diversity index over productive rearrangements. TCRdb carries this immuneACCESS record with in-frame sequences only. Its versions omit some clonotypes, under half of them owing to an unresolved V gene in the studies checked, with the rest unexplained. That table gives V, J and clone size, and the DNA gave D and trimming. The sample has some 380,000 clones on record, around 91% of them singletons. 6.5% of the sample is in the top ten clones.

A remark on this clone: Its antigen has not been determined. The input lacks base qualities; no much larger clone sits a single base away.

Each collaborating institution followed its own protocols to collect whole blood in K2EDTA tubes. Collaborator samples were shipped for TCRbeta analysis as frozen whole blood, isolated PBMCs, or DNA extracted from either sample type. The specimen was peripheral blood. The sequence was obtained from a man in his late teens or twenties with active or convalescent COVID-19.

The CDR3 is CASSRPGTGDQPQHF. Here is the DNA: TGTGCCAGCAGCCGTCCCGGGACAGGGGATCAGCCCCAGCATTTT. The V and J segments used are TRBV6-6 and TRBJ1-5; the central 10 bases match TRBD1. CDR1 and CDR2, per the germline V gene (reference sequence), are MNHNY and SVGAGI. V ends up 6 bases short and J 5 bases short, with an unmatched junction base count of 7. The CDR3 measures 15 amino acids from cysteine to phenylalanine. The only DNA kept is the CDR3, 45 bases in frame from the first base.